This T cell receptor beta chain came from a study of spatial heterogeneity in lung cancer. Time point meaning: sample taken at primary tumor resection. TCRdb re-called the 5' RACE reads through MiXCR, storing one row per CDR3 protein. The sample includes some 38,000 distinct CDR3 sequences, around 3.1% of them seen just once. This clonotype was detected ten times or more. Specimen: normal lung tissue next to the tumor, collected at surgery. The TCR comes from a male donor with early-stage non-small cell lung cancer.

CDR3 residues: CASSYAEGQYF. The CDR3 nucleotides are TGTGCCAGCAGTTACGCGGAGGGGCAGTACTTC. V gene TRBV6-6 combines with J gene TRBJ2-7; D perhaps matches TRBD2 (6 bases). This CDR3 is 11 amino acids long. Germline V gives CDR1 MNHNY, CDR2 SVGAGI (reference sequence). The V end lost 2 bases, the J end lost 9 bases, and 8 bases lay between the germline ends.